One and the same sample provided the 32 T cell receptor beta chains below, sequenced in a study of beta chain features in type 1 diabetes. Their cognate antigens are unknown. Expressed TCRB transcripts were sequenced because the isolated RNA had all been reverse transcribed beforehand. Measured with immunoSEQ multiplex PCR; TCRdb has only the in-frame clones, and not every one. The sample has hundreds of thousands of clones; roughly 13% are singletons. Findings of the study overall: TCRB CDR3 length was moderately but significantly reduced in all four CD4+ subsets of Type 1 diabetes patients.

Sequencing was carried out using naive CD4+ T cells from blood. The receptors derive from a man under 40 with type 1 diabetes.

This chain links TRBV28 with TRBJ2-7; a possible D gene is TRBD1 (5 bases). The CDR3 runs to 13 residues. The V gene's germline CDR1 is MDHEN and CDR2 SYDVKM. Trimming took 5 bases from V and 3 from J, leaving 11 bases between them. CDR3 in DNA: TGTGCCAGCAGTCACAGGACAATCTACGAGCAGTACTTC. Protein sequence: CASSHRTIYEQYF. Together with reference TRBV28 and TRBJ2-7, the CDR3 gives the full variable domain: DVKVTQSSRYLVKRTGEKVFLECVQDMDHENMFWYRQDPGLGLRLIYFSYDVKMKEKGDIPEGYSVSREKKERFSLILESASTNQTSMYLCASSHRTIYEQYFGPGTRLTVT.

This rearrangement joins TRBV7-9 to TRBJ2-1, with 11 positions matching TRBD2. This CDR3 has 15 residues. V was pared by 5 bases and J by 7 bases, with 7 bases of the junction left unmatched. Germline-derived CDR1 and CDR2 are SEHNR and FQNEAQ (reference sequence). The CDR3 DNA is TGTGCCAGCAGCAAAATGGCTAGCGGGAGGAATGAGCAGTTCTTC. It is translated as CASSKMASGRNEQFF.

The chain combines TRBV7-9 with TRBJ2-5; D is perhaps TRBD2 (5 bases). CDR1 and CDR2 from the germline V gene are SEHNR and FQNEAQ (reference sequence). This CDR3 contains 14 residues. The germline V and J ends were trimmed by 2 bases and 5 bases, with 12 bases remaining between them. Here the CDR3 reads CASSLSGGSETQYF. CDR3 DNA sequence: TGTGCCAGCAGCTTATCAGGCGGGTCGGAGACCCAGTACTTC.

The chain uses TRBV9 and TRBJ2-5, with D perhaps matching TRBD1 (6 bases). Per the germline V gene, CDR1 is SGDLS and CDR2 is YYNGEE. The CDR3 loop spans 14 amino acids. V was cut by 3 bases and J by 1 base, with 10 bases left in between. The CDR3 nucleotides read TGTGCCAGCAGCGCCCACAGGGCCCAAGAGACCCAGTACTTC. The encoded protein is CASSAHRAQETQYF.

This clone has only a few counts. The chain carries TRBV6-4 and TRBJ1-2, with TRBD1 matching over 9 bases. This CDR3 spans 17 amino acids. Germline CDR1 is MRHNA and CDR2 is SNTAGT. V lost 0 bases to trimming and J lost 4 bases; unmatched junction nucleotides: 9. The CDR3 protein is CASSDSRDRAGRYGYTF. The CDR3 bases are TGTGCCAGCAGTGACTCGAGGGACAGGGCCGGGCGCTATGGCTACACCTTC.

V gene TRBV6-1 combines with J gene TRBJ2-5; D possibly corresponds to TRBD2 (5 bases). The CDR3 runs 12 residues. Trimming took off 5 bases at V and 5 bases at J, with 9 bases between the two ends. Germline loops: CDR1 MNHNS, CDR2 SASEGT. As DNA, the CDR3 is TGTGCCAGCAGTCCGAGGAGGGAGACCCAGTACTTC. Its protein is CASSPRRETQYF.

The rearrangement links TRBV6-1 to TRBJ2-3; D is unclear. This CDR3 spans 13 amino acids. The V end was cut by 10 bases, the J end by 0 bases, with 11 bases between. Germline V gene data show CDR1 as MNHNS and CDR2 as SASEGT. The CDR3 reads CATSQASTDTQYF. DNA for the CDR3: TGTGCCACCTCTCAAGCCAGCACAGATACGCAGTATTTT.

The V gene is TRBV5-1, the J gene TRBJ2-7, with 10 positions matching TRBD2. CDR3 length equals 15 residues. The V segment lost 4 bases and the J segment 1 base; nucleotides outside the gene matches: 5. Germline CDR1 reads SGHRS; CDR2 reads YFSETQ. In nucleotides, the CDR3 is TGCGCCAGCAGCATACTAGCGGGGCTGTCCTACGAGCAGTACTTC. Amino acid sequence: CASSILAGLSYEQYF.

Only a few counts were recorded for this clone. The CDR3 loop reads CASIPGGSNQPQHF. The CDR3 bases are TGTGCCAGCATCCCTGGGGGGAGCAATCAGCCCCAGCATTTT. V is TRBV28 and J is TRBJ1-5; D possibly corresponds to TRBD1 (5 bases). The germline V gene has CDR1 MDHEN and CDR2 SYDVKM. V was trimmed by 7 bases and J by 1 base, leaving 11 bases between them. The CDR3 is 14 amino acids. The variable domain in full, completed from reference TRBV28 and TRBJ1-5, reads DVKVTQSSRYLVKRTGEKVFLECVQDMDHENMFWYRQDPGLGLRLIYFSYDVKMKEKGDIPEGYSVSREKKERFSLILESASTNQTSMYLCASIPGGSNQPQHFGDGTRLSIL.

The V gene is TRBV18, the J gene TRBJ1-1; D remains unclear. Per germline, CDR1 KGHSH and CDR2 LQKENI. CDR3 length: 12 residues. The germline V and J ends were trimmed by 0 bases and 11 bases, with 10 bases remaining between them. Here the CDR3 reads CASSPPLREAFF. For the CDR3, the DNA is TGTGCCAGCTCACCACCGTTGAGGGAGGCTTTCTTT.

The CDR3 loop reads CASSDLAWSYGYTF. CDR3 in DNA: TGTGCCAGCTCAGATTTGGCCTGGAGCTATGGCTACACCTTC. The J gene is TRBJ1-2, the V gene TRBV18; D is unresolved. This CDR3 contains 14 residues. The germline V gene has CDR1 KGHSH and CDR2 LQKENI. The ends were cut back, 5 bases at V and 4 bases at J, with 14 bases in the middle. Full variable domain (missing parts from reference TRBV18 and TRBJ1-2): NAGVMQNPRHLVRRRGQEARLRCSPMKGHSHVYWYRQLPEEGLKFMVYLQKENIIDESGMPKERFSAEFPKEGPSILRIQQVVRGDSAAYFCASSDLAWSYGYTFGSGTRLTVV.

This clone was detected ten times or more. The chain has TRBV29-1 and TRBJ1-1, with TRBD1 matching 9 bases. Germline V gives CDR1 SQVTM, CDR2 ANQGSEA. This CDR3 has 13 amino acids. V dropped 6 bases and J dropped 1; count of bases not matched to a gene: 3. CDR3 region: CSVGTGWNTEAFF. The CDR3, as DNA: TGCAGCGTGGGGACAGGGTGGAACACTGAAGCTTTCTTT.

This chain joins TRBV7-6 and TRBJ2-7; D gene unclear. The ends were cut back, 5 bases at V and 4 bases at J, with 9 bases in the middle. The germline V gene encodes CDR1 SGHVS and CDR2 FNYEAQ. CDR3 length: 12 amino acids. DNA of the CDR3: TGTGCCAGCAGCAGTAGTCGATACGAGCAGTACTTC. This codes for CASSSSRYEQYF. Based on the CDR3 plus reference TRBV7-6 and TRBJ2-7, the full variable domain is GAGVSQSPRYKVTKRGQDVALRCDPISGHVSLYWYRQALGQGPEFLTYFNYEAQQDKSGLPNDRFSAERPEGSISTLTIQRTEQRDSAMYRCASSSSRYEQYFGPGTRLTVT.

The J gene is TRBJ2-1, the V gene TRBV10-3, with no clear D. Germline CDR1 ENHRY, CDR2 SYGVKD. With 4 bases removed from V and 4 bases from J, the gap between germline ends came to 8 bases. This CDR3 is built from 13 residues. The CDR3 sequence: CAISVNGYNEQFF. As DNA, the CDR3 is TGTGCCATCAGTGTTAACGGTTACAATGAGCAGTTCTTC.

The chain has TRBV20-1 and TRBJ1-2, with D maybe TRBD1 (6 bases). Germline values: CDR1 DFQATT, CDR2 SNEGSKA (reference sequence). The germline V and J ends were trimmed by 6 bases and 5 bases, with 10 bases remaining between them. There are 11 residues in the CDR3. The CDR3 nucleotides read TGCAGTGCGGGGGACATTTATGGCTACACCTTC. It is translated as CSAGDIYGYTF.

The chain joins TRBV7-2 to TRBJ1-2; 8 bases fit TRBD1. Germline loops: CDR1 SGHTA, CDR2 FQGNSA. V lost 2 bases and J lost 6; bases outside the gene matches: 5. This CDR3 is 14 amino acids long. CDR3 loop: CASSLMDRAHGYTF. The CDR3 nucleotides are TGTGCCAGCAGCTTAATGGACAGGGCCCATGGCTACACCTTC. The entire variable domain, with the rest obtained from reference TRBV7-2 and TRBJ1-2, is as follows: GAGVSQSPSNKVTEKGKDVELRCDPISGHTALYWYRQSLGQGLEFLIYFQGNSAPDKSGLPSDRFSAERTGGSVSTLTIQRTQQEDSAVYLCASSLMDRAHGYTFGSGTRLTVV.

This clone was counted between two and nine times. J is TRBJ2-1 and V is TRBV6-1; D not resolved. Trimming pared 2 bases from V and 4 bases from J, leaving 3 bases between. The V gene's germline CDR1 is MNHNS and CDR2 SASEGT. This CDR3 spans 12 amino acids. DNA for the CDR3: TGTGCCAGCAGTGAACAGTACAATGAGCAGTTCTTC. Amino acids: CASSEQYNEQFF.

The chain couples TRBV6-1 to TRBJ2-1, with TRBD2 matching over 14 bases. CDR1 is MNHNS, CDR2 SASEGT, per germline. This CDR3 has 13 amino acids. V dropped 11 bases and J dropped 13; count of bases not matched to a gene: 10. CDR3 sequence: CAVAGTSGRFQFF. The DNA for the CDR3 is TGTGCCGTCGCGGGGACTAGCGGGAGATTTCAGTTCTTC.

The CDR3 region has the DNA TGTGCCAGCAGGAGACAGAAAGATCAGCCCCAGCATTTT. It is translated as CASRRQKDQPQHF. This sequence joins TRBV2 and TRBJ1-5, with D maybe TRBD1 (5 bases). The CDR3 has 13 residues. The germline CDR1 and CDR2 sequences are SNHLY and FYNNEI. Trimming took off 6 bases at V and 5 bases at J, with 11 bases between the two ends.

In its sample, this clone was seen a few times. The gene calls are TRBV28 and TRBJ2-1, with D perhaps matching TRBD2 (6 bases). The germline V gene has CDR1 MDHEN and CDR2 SYDVKM. This CDR3 region has 14 residues. The V end lost 5 bases, the J end lost 10 bases, and 18 bases lay between the germline ends. CDR3 sequence reads: CASSTDYPWGEQFF. The CDR3 region has the DNA TGTGCCAGCAGTACGGACTACCCTTGGGGGGAGCAGTTCTTC.

This clone was observed a few times. The chain joins TRBV7-3 to TRBJ2-5; no firm D call. The V gene lost 2 bases and the J gene lost 4 bases, with 8 bases spanning the gap. The germline V gene has CDR1 SGHTA and CDR2 FQGTGA. The CDR3 runs to 13 residues. The CDR3 DNA follows: TGTGCCAGCAGCTTATCCGGCGGAGAGACCCAGTACTTC. It translates to CASSLSGGETQYF.

The genes are TRBV18 and TRBJ1-4; 8 bases map to TRBD1. The CDR3 spans 17 residues. Per germline, CDR1 KGHSH and CDR2 LQKENI. V lost 3 bases to trimming and J lost 3 bases; unmatched junction nucleotides: 9. CDR3 region: CASSPTVGQGANEKLFF. As DNA, the CDR3 is TGTGCCAGCTCACCCACAGTCGGACAGGGAGCTAATGAAAAACTGTTTTTT.

The chain recombines TRBV15 with TRBJ2-4, with D perhaps TRBD1 (5 bases). CDR1 and CDR2 from the germline V gene are LNHNV and YYDKDF (reference sequence). V was pared by 1 base and J by 0 bases, with 7 bases between. The CDR3 runs to 15 residues. Here the CDR3 reads CATSRAGLAKNIQYF. CDR3 bases: TGTGCCACCAGCAGAGCAGGGTTAGCCAAAAACATTCAGTACTTC.

Concerning this clone: This CDR3 fails to terminate in the conserved phenylalanine or tryptophan, so it likely reflects a read error. The limits of the CDR3 on the DNA are not certain, so only TCRdb's listed CDR3 is given. This CDR3 reads CASSMDRGTPLSV. This chain links TRBV7-8 with TRBJ1-4; no check of the table's D call, TRBD1, against the DNA was made. Germline V CDR1 and CDR2: SGHVS, FQNEAQ. A total of 13 residues make up the CDR3, ends included.

This chain uses TRBV6-5 with TRBJ2-6; no firm D call. The germline V and J ends were trimmed by 4 bases and 0 bases, with 4 bases remaining between them. The CDR3 is 14 residues long. The V gene's germline CDR1 is MNHEY and CDR2 SVGAGI. CDR3 protein: CASSFISGANVLTF. CDR3 sequence (DNA): TGTGCCAGCAGTTTTATCTCTGGGGCCAACGTCCTGACTTTC.

This clone showed up just a few times. The chain is built from TRBV2 and TRBJ1-5; 7 nucleotides agree with TRBD1. The CDR3 spans 14 residues. CDR1 is SNHLY, CDR2 FYNNEI, per germline. V was pared by 4 bases and J by 1 base, with 1 base of the junction left unmatched. Here the CDR3 DNA reads TGTGCCAGCAGTGTACAGGGGAGCAATCAGCCCCAGCATTTT. Translation gives CASSVQGSNQPQHF.

The chain has TRBV9 and TRBJ1-2, with unresolved D. This CDR3 has 17 residues. Germline loops: CDR1 SGDLS, CDR2 YYNGEE. Trimming stripped 3 bases from V and 3 bases from J, with 21 bases between. In DNA, the CDR3 is TGTGCCAGCAGCGGCGACATCCCGGGAGTTAGGGACTATGGCTACACCTTC. Protein sequence: CASSGDIPGVRDYGYTF.

The J gene is TRBJ2-1, the V gene TRBV28; 9 bases match TRBD2. The CDR3 runs to 14 residues. Trimming took 6 bases from V and 5 from J; bases not matched to a gene: 5. Germline CDR1 reads MDHEN; CDR2 reads SYDVKM. The CDR3 DNA reads TGTGCCAGCAGACGTGGGACTAGCAACAATGAGCAGTTCTTC. The encoded protein is CASRRGTSNNEQFF.

The rearrangement joins TRBV2 to TRBJ1-1, with 8 bases fitting TRBD1. V trimming: 6 bases; J trimming: 10 bases; junction bases outside the gene matches: 10. The CDR3 is 13 amino acids. The germline V gene encodes CDR1 SNHLY and CDR2 FYNNEI. The CDR3 bases are TGTGCCAGCAGGGCTACAGGGGGATTAGGAGCTTTCTTT. This sequence encodes CASRATGGLGAFF.

The genes are TRBV5-6 and TRBJ1-2; possible D gene TRBD1, 5 bases. V was cut by 4 bases and J by 8 bases, with 15 bases left in between. This CDR3 has 13 residues. The germline gives CDR1 SGHDT, CDR2 YYEEEE. CDR3 in DNA: TGTGCCAGCAGCCCCGGGAGGGGAGGAGGCTACACCTTC. Its translation: CASSPGRGGGYTF.

The DNA for the CDR3 is TGTGCCAGCAGGAAAACAGGGGGCGCCCAGCCCCAGCATTTT. This sequence encodes CASRKTGGAQPQHF. The genes are TRBV2 and TRBJ1-5; 9 nucleotides line up with TRBD1. Germline V gene sequence: CDR1 SNHLY, CDR2 FYNNEI. The length of the CDR3 is 14 residues. Unmatched junction bases numbered 7, after V lost 6 bases and J lost 7 bases.

The chain recombines TRBV28 with TRBJ1-4, with 7 nucleotides matching TRBD1. CDR3 length equals 13 residues. The trim removed 9 bases at V and 7 bases at J, leaving 8 bases unmatched. The germline V gene has CDR1 MDHEN and CDR2 SYDVKM. The CDR3 region is CASSRGDGEKLFF. The CDR3 nucleotides read TGTGCCAGTTCCAGGGGGGATGGTGAAAAACTGTTTTTT.